This TCR beta chain was obtained from a study of blood T cell dynamics during melanoma immunotherapy. General study results and limits: Whether repertoire-driving clones were melanoma-specific could not be determined.

This CDR3 has 13 amino acids. Germline values: CDR1 SGHAT, CDR2 FQNNGV. V lost 5 bases and J lost 4, with 11 bases in between. Regarding time point: week 3, after first cycle of checkpoint inhibitor. Measured with immunoSEQ multiplex PCR; TCRdb has only the in-frame clones, and not every one. The table includes 9,500 to 14,000 clones, approximately 89% detected once. About this clone: What it binds is not known.

The chain recombines TRBV11-2 with TRBJ2-5; tentatively, D is TRBD1 (6 bases). The TCR originated in a human donor with melanoma. Sequenced material: blood, taken from a patient treated with checkpoint blockade. The CDR3 is CASSAPGAETQYF. The DNA for the CDR3 is TGTGCCAGCAGCGCGCCAGGGGCAGAGACCCAGTACTTC.